This TCR beta chain was retrieved from a study of CD8+ T cells in alopecia areata. Overall study results and limits: Alopecia totalis/universalis scalp especially showed more expanded CD8+ clones than normal scalp.

Treatment noted: oral pan-JAK inhibitor, 5-10 mg twice daily. Lesional scalp tissue (obtained by punch biopsy) and peripheral blood were collected from alopecia areata patients. PBMCs were stained for CD3, CD4 and CD8, and CD4+ and CD8+ T cells were sorted. In each case, RNA was isolated and then reverse transcribed into cDNA as the sequencing template. Clones were sequenced by immunoSEQ multiplex PCR, and TCRdb holds only the in-frame ones, with some missing. The table shows around 290,000 clones, with about 62% occurring only once. Germline V gene lookup returns CDR1 SNHLY and CDR2 FYNNEI. V gave up 7 bases and J gave up 3 bases, with 13 bases separating them. This CDR3 spans 13 amino acids. Comments on this clone: No antigen is known for it.

Material: CD4+ T cells sorted from blood, obtained at week 24, from a patient treated with tofacitinib. The V gene is TRBV2, the J gene TRBJ2-7, with D perhaps TRBD1 (5 bases). The origin of this receptor is a human donor with alopecia areata. The CDR3 is CASTSDRDYEQYF. The CDR3 DNA is TGTGCCAGCACCTCAGACAGAGACTACGAGCAGTACTTC.